This TCR beta chain derives from a study of blood T cell repertoires in COVID-19 (dated by TCRdb to the early 2020s). In terms of the full investigation: Collaborator samples came from the United States, Italy and Spain and covered acute and convalescent phases of COVID-19. The prospective study material was composed of cDNA or gDNA derived from T cells, B-cell-depleted T cells, or PBMCs. Deeply sampled blood TCRbeta repertoires from subjects exposed to, actively infected with, or recovered from COVID-19 were included in the dataset. The repertoires were released in a freely available public database meant as a resource for research on the immune response to SARS-CoV-2. The samples were drawn from two sources: the first 160 participants of the ongoing ImmuneRACE study, and 1,200 or so subjects contributed by 6 global collaborators. The sample metadata nearly always contained a de-identified subject ID, COVID-19 status, age in years and sex. Where available, HLA class I and class II types were taken from metadata supplied by the sample provider and were not determined by assay-based typing. Broader findings and caveats from the paper: How much clinical and demographic metadata was included differed by source and by participant, and the metadata was provided uncurated.

V is shortened by 11 bases, J by 3 bases, and the region joining them spans 8 bases. The CDR3 runs 11 residues from the cysteine to the phenylalanine. The kept DNA is CDR3 alone, 33 bases in frame from the first base. The germline V gene (reference sequence) sets CDR1 to SEHNR and CDR2 to FQNEAQ. TCRbeta CDR3 regions were amplified from genomic DNA using the immunoSEQ Assay, a bias-controlled multiplex PCR. As for the original processing: The number of nucleated cells in each sample was estimated by amplification of reference gene primers within the assay. To quantify the absolute abundance of each unique TCRbeta CDR3 rearrangement, sequence reads were collapsed and filtered. Productive Simpson clonality was computed per sample as the square root of Simpson's diversity index over productive rearrangements. The clones in this table, taken by TCRdb from immuneACCESS, are in-frame only. Not every clone is retained; where verified, under half of the shortfall comes from an unresolved V gene, and the cause of the rest is unknown. The V and J calls and clone size come from that table; D and trimming were worked out from the DNA. The sample records about 230,000 clones, 83% of which are singletons. The ten most abundant clones make up less than 8% of the sample.

Each collaborating institution followed its own protocols to collect whole blood in K2EDTA tubes. For TCRbeta analysis, collaborators shipped samples in one of three forms: frozen whole blood, isolated PBMCs, or DNA extracted from either of those sample types. Remarks on this clone: The clone's antigen remains unknown. Base qualities are not at hand, and no much larger clone is one base apart.

This receptor chain uses TRBV7-9 and TRBJ2-1, with a weak D call of TRBD2 (5 bases match). The clonotype originates from a woman aged 50 to 65 with acute or convalescent COVID-19. Sequencing was carried out using peripheral blood. The CDR3 region has the sequence CAPGSYNEQFF. The bases read TGTGCCCCTGGGAGCTACAATGAGCAGTTCTTC.